This entry concerns a single T cell receptor beta chain. Antigen specificity is unknown. The sample originates from a study of blood T cells in healthy people across ages. In the study overall: Through template switching, about one barcoded beta molecule was captured per two T cells, as measured in model experiments. Whole-study findings and limits: Diversity figures based on one million T cells were deemed too low.

Per germline, CDR1 SGHTA and CDR2 FQGNSA. The CDR3 extends over 17 amino acids. Between the trimmed V and J ends, which lost 7 bases and 0 bases, there was a span of 20 bases. For the second PCR, which ran for about 6 to 11 cycles, a sample-barcoded 5' primer and a J-beta primer mix were used. One entry per CDR3 protein results from TCRdb running MiXCR on the 5' RACE reads. The table lists 800,000 to 1,300,000 distinct CDR3 sequences, under 30% of them singletons. In addition, the sample was reused for a study of T cells of mothers and their children.

The sequence was collected from a girl aged 2 to 10 in good health. Material: blood. The chain uses TRBV7-2 and TRBJ2-3; D is possibly TRBD1 (7 bases). CDR3 sequence (DNA): TGTGCCAGCACCAAAATGACAGGGAGGATCAGCACAGATACGCAGTATTTT. Amino acid sequence: CASTKMTGRISTDTQYF. Variable domain in full (rest from reference TRBV7-2 and TRBJ2-3): GAGVSQSPSNKVTEKGKDVELRCDPISGHTALYWYRQSLGQGLEFLIYFQGNSAPDKSGLPSDRFSAERTGGSVSTLTIQRTQQEDSAVYLCASTKMTGRISTDTQYFGPGTRLTVL.